Described below is a single TCR beta chain sequence and its context. Its target is unknown. This entry belongs to a study of T cell clonotyping in hematopoietic cell transplantation. Study observations and caveats: Higher Inverse Simpson Index values in graft donor and pretransplant recipient predicted broader posttransplant TCR diversity. CD4 and CD8 repertoire contributions could not be separated without sorting. After transplant, recipient diversity fell while pathologically expanded clonotypes grew through day 180.

Clones were read by immunoSEQ multiplex PCR, and TCRdb kept only the in-frame ones, dropping some. The sample has about 14,000 clones, around 86% seen once. Blood collection times were about day -28 and days 30, 100, 180 posttransplant. V lost 1 base, J lost 7 bases, and 7 bases stayed unmatched. The germline CDR1 and CDR2 sequences are SGHRS and YFSETQ. This CDR3 has 15 amino acids. The sequencing here drew on PBMCs, taken 100 days after allogeneic stem cell transplant. The clonotype comes from a male patient in his forties or fifties who had an allogeneic stem cell transplant from an unrelated donor, so T cells may come from the graft donor. Some clones in this sample may be carry-over from other donors' samples. The chain uses TRBV5-1 and TRBJ1-2; 10 positions match TRBD1. In DNA, the CDR3 is TGCGCCAGCAGCTTGAACGGACAGGGGGTTGGTGGCTACACCTTC. Translated: CASSLNGQGVGGYTF.